This T cell receptor (beta chain) was sequenced during a study of human T cells and chemical hapten exposure. TCRdb processed the RACE reads anew with MiXCR; each CDR3 protein has one entry. Among 85,000 to 130,000 distinct CDR3 sequences listed, around 12% were seen once. This sample's time point: pre-sensitization, week 0. Noted treatment: therapeutic diphenylcyclopropenone sensitization with weekly scalp DPC. This clonotype was recorded at least ten times. Trimming stripped 1 base from V and 4 bases from J, with 10 bases between. There are 14 residues in the CDR3. This receptor was identified in a woman between 45 and 60 years old with alopecia areata. Some clones in this sample may be carry-over from other donors' samples. The source was whole blood, collected in connection with sensitization to the hapten diphenylcyclopropenone (DPC). The chain carries TRBV12-3 or TRBV12-4 and TRBJ1-1; TRBD1 is a possible D gene (5 bases). This CDR3 reads CASSLVGRGTEAFF. The CDR3 DNA reads as TGTGCCAGCAGTTTAGTGGGAAGGGGCACTGAAGCTTTCTTT.